One and the same sample provided the 9 T cell receptor beta chains below, sequenced in a study of T cells in Graves' hyperthyroidism and ophthalmopathy. Regions amplified from RNA transcripts were the TCR beta CDR3 regions. The HTBI primer set was used in a first-round RT-PCR of the TCR CDR3. TCRdb called the multiplex PCR reads again in MiXCR, with one record for every CDR3 protein. Among about 590,000 distinct CDR3 sequences listed, over 12% were seen once. Sequenced: blood. Every receptor here comes from a young woman with Graves' ophthalmopathy.

This clonotype has at least ten counts. The rearrangement joins TRBV6-2 or TRBV6-3 to TRBJ1-1, with 8 bases fitting TRBD1. The germline gives CDR1 MNHEY, CDR2 SVGEGT. V lost 2 bases, J lost 5 bases, and 4 bases stayed unmatched. The length of the CDR3 is 14 residues. CDR3 sequence: CASSYQTGVTEAFF. The CDR3 region has the DNA TGTGCCAGCAGTTACCAGACAGGGGTAACTGAAGCTTTCTTT.

The chain joins TRBV7-2 to TRBJ2-5, with D unresolved. V lost 3 bases and J 0 bases, leaving 8 bases between the germline ends. Germline values: CDR1 SGHTA, CDR2 FQGNSA. CDR3 length: 14 amino acids. The CDR3 protein is CASSFGLYQETQYF. DNA for the CDR3: TGTGCCAGCAGCTTTGGCCTGTACCAAGAGACCCAGTACTTC.

This clonotype came up many times. The V and J genes are TRBV7-2 and TRBJ2-3, with 7 bases fitting TRBD1. V lost 1 base to trimming and J lost 5 bases; unmatched junction nucleotides: 6. The length of the CDR3 is 15 residues. Germline loops: CDR1 SGHTA, CDR2 FQGNSA. DNA for the CDR3: TGTGCCAGCAGCTTAGGGGACAGTGACAGAGATACGCAGTATTTT. Its translation: CASSLGDSDRDTQYF.

The sample holds many counts of this clonotype. The CDR3 region is CATSRQGSTGELFF. The CDR3, as DNA: TGTGCCACCAGTCGACAGGGATCCACCGGGGAGCTGTTTTTT. This chain links TRBV24-1 with TRBJ2-2; the match to TRBD1 covers 7 bases. The CDR3 covers 14 residues. The junction had 4 bases not matched to a gene; V was cut back by 6 bases and J by 4 bases. The germline V gene encodes CDR1 KGHDR and CDR2 SFDVKD.

The chain joins TRBV15 to TRBJ1-2, with D unresolved. Germline V lookup: CDR1 LNHNV, CDR2 YYDKDF (reference sequence). V was trimmed by 0 bases and J by 14 bases, leaving 13 bases between them. The CDR3 length is 12 residues. The CDR3 here is CATSRDQGLGTF. The CDR3 DNA reads as TGTGCCACCAGCAGAGATCAAGGTTTAGGAACCTTC.

This clonotype was seen ten or more times. This chain joins TRBV18 and TRBJ2-7; D might be TRBD1 (5 bases). From germline, CDR1 is KGHSH and CDR2 LQKENI. This CDR3 has 14 residues. Trimming took 3 bases from V and 4 from J, leaving 13 bases between them. CDR3 protein: CASSPTLTAYEQYF. The DNA for the CDR3 is TGTGCCAGCTCACCGACCCTGACAGCTTACGAGCAGTACTTC.

This clonotype was counted at least ten times. The chain combines TRBV6-1 with TRBJ2-7; D not certain. Germline V gene data show CDR1 as MNHNS and CDR2 as SASEGT. The germline V and J ends were trimmed by 1 base and 10 bases, with 14 bases remaining between them. CDR3 length: 13 amino acids. The CDR3 sequence is CASSEGELSTQYF. The CDR3 DNA reads as TGTGCCAGCAGTGAAGGGGAACTTTCTACTCAGTACTTC.

Many counts were recorded for this clonotype. The V gene is TRBV7-3, the J gene TRBJ2-1, with D unresolved. The CDR3 contains 12 residues. Germline lookup yields CDR1 SGHTA and CDR2 FQGTGA. Trimming took off 2 bases at V and 6 bases at J, with 5 bases between the two ends. Here the CDR3 reads CASSLWANEQFF. For the CDR3, the DNA is TGTGCCAGCAGCTTATGGGCCAATGAGCAGTTCTTC.

This clonotype occurred many times. The genes are TRBV5-1 and TRBJ1-1; D might be TRBD1 (5 bases). The CDR3 totals 17 residues. In germline, CDR1 is SGHRS, CDR2 YFSETQ. Trimming removed 3 bases at V and 0 bases at J, with 18 bases between. The chain's CDR3 is CASSSRAGRLLNTEAFF. DNA for the CDR3: TGCGCCAGCAGCTCCCGAGCAGGGAGACTTTTGAACACTGAAGCTTTCTTT.